This TCR beta chain was identified in a study of T cell repertoires in cytomegalovirus infection. About the study: Both CMV infection and a matching HLA type were indicated by public TCR beta signatures. Findings of the study overall: HLA-C-restricted CMV clonotypes gave the most frequent clonotype in two of eight donors. CMV carriers with the relevant HLA were identified by cumulative public TCR beta family frequency.

Germline-derived CDR1 and CDR2 are MNHNS and SASEGT. The CDR3 contains 12 residues. Germline trimming cut 11 bases from V and 5 bases from J; bases unmatched to any gene: 6. TCRdb fed the reads into MiXCR, producing one record per CDR3 protein. The table lists 490,000 or so distinct CDR3 sequences, around 10% of them singletons. This clonotype appeared many times. What it recognizes is unknown. Sequencing used PBMCs. The receptor's source is a human donor in good health (CMV status not recorded). Some clones in this sample may be carry-over from other donors' samples. V is TRBV6-1 and J is TRBJ1-2; the match to TRBD1 covers 9 bases. DNA for the CDR3: TGTGCCGGCGGACAGGGGTGGTATGGCTACACCTTC. Protein: CAGGQGWYGYTF.